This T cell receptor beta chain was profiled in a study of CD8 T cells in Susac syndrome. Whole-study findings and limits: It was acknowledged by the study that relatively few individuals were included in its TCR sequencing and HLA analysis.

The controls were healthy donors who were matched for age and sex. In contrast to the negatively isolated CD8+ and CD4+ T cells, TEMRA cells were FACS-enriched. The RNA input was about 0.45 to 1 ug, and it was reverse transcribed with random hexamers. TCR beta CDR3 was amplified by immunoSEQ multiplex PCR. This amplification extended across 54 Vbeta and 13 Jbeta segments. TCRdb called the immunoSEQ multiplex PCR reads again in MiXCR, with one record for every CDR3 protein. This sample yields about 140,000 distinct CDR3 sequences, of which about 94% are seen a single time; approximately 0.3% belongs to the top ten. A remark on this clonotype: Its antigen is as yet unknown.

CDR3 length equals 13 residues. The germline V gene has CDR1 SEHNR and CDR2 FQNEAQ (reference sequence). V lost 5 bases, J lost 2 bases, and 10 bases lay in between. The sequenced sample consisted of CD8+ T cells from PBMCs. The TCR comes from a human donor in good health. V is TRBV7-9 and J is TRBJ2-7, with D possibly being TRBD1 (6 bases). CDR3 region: CASSQDSPYEQYF. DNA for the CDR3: TGTGCCAGCAGCCAGGACAGTCCCTACGAGCAGTACTTC.